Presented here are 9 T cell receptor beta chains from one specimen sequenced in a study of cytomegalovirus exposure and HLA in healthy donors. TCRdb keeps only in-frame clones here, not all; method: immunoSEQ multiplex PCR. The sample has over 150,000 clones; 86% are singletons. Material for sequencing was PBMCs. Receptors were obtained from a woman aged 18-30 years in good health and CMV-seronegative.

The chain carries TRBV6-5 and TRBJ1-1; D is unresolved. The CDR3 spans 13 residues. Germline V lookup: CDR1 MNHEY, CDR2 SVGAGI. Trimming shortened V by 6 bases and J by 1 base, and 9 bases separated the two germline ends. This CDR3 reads CASRLSENTEAFF. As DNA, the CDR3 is TGTGCCAGCAGACTCAGCGAGAACACTGAAGCTTTCTTT.

The CDR3 coding sequence is TGTGCCAGCAGCTTAGCGCGGCGGCCTAGCTCCTACAATGAGCAGTTCTTC. Its protein product is CASSLARRPSSYNEQFF. The genes are TRBV7-2 and TRBJ2-1; no reliable D call. Trimming took off 0 bases at V and 0 bases at J, with 12 bases between the two ends. The CDR3 length is 17 residues. Germline V gives CDR1 SGHTA, CDR2 FQGNSA.

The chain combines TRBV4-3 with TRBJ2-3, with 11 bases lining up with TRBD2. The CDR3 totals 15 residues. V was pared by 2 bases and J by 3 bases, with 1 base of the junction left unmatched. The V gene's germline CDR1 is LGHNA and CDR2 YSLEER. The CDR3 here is CASSQRLAGTDTQYF. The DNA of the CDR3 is TGCGCCAGCAGCCAACGACTAGCGGGAACAGATACGCAGTATTTT.

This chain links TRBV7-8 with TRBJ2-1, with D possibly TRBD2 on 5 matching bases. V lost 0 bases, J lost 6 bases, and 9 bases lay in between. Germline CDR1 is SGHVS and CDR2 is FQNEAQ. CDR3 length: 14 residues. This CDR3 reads CASSLASAGNEQFF. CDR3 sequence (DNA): TGTGCCAGCAGCTTAGCTAGCGCAGGCAATGAGCAGTTCTTC.

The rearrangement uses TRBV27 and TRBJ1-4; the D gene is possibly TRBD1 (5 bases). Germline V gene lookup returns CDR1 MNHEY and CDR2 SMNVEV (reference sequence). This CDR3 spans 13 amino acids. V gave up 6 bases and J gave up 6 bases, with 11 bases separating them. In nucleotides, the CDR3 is TGTGCCAGCAGGGAGGGGTGGGATGAAAAACTGTTTTTT. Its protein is CASREGWDEKLFF.

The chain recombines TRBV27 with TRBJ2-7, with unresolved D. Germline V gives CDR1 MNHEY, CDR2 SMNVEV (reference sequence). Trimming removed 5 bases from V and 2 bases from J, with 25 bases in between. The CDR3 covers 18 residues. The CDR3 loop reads CASSPHTRYLLPTYEQYF. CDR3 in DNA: TGTGCCAGCAGTCCCCATACCCGGTACCTATTGCCCACCTACGAGCAGTACTTC.

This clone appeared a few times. CDR3 sequence reads: CASSYTENTEAFF. In DNA form, the CDR3 reads TGTGCCAGCAGCTACACAGAGAACACTGAAGCTTTCTTT. This rearrangement joins TRBV7-3 to TRBJ1-1, with D hard to call. V lost 4 bases and J lost 1, with 7 bases in between. This CDR3 has 13 amino acids. Germline V gene lookup returns CDR1 SGHTA and CDR2 FQGTGA.

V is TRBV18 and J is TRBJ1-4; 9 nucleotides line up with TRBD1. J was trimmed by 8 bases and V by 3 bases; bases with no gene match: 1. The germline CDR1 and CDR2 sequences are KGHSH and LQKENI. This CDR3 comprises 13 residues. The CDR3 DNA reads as TGTGCCAGCTCACCCGGGACAGGGGAAAAACTGTTTTTT. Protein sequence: CASSPGTGEKLFF.

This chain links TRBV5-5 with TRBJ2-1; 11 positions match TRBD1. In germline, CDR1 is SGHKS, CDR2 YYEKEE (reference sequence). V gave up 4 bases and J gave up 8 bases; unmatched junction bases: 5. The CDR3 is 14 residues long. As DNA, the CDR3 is TGTGCCAGCAGCCCCCGGACAGGGGGCGATGAGCAGTTCTTC. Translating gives CASSPRTGGDEQFF.